The clone carrying this T cell receptor beta chain was counted once. The data were taken from a study of blood T cell repertoires in COVID-19. Study details: Researchers got acute and convalescent COVID-19 samples from the United States, Italy and Spain. T cells, B-cell-depleted T cells, or PBMCs provided the cDNA or gDNA that served as material.

The CDR3 is 16 residues long. Germline V gene sequence: CDR1 KGHSH, CDR2 LQKENI. V was pared by 6 bases and J by 0 bases, with 7 bases of the junction left unmatched. It was during active infection that Seattle patients were enrolled and then longitudinally followed. Assay: immunoSEQ multiplex PCR; the TCRdb copy retains only in-frame clones and omits some. The repertoire holds about 160,000 clones, 79% seen once, with 7.5% to 8.5% in the top ten. Specimen: peripheral blood. V usage is TRBV18 and J usage is TRBJ1-3, with 8 bases fitting TRBD1. This clonotype was sampled from a woman aged 55-75 years with COVID-19, enrolled during active disease. The chain's CDR3 is CASSSWTGSSGNTIYF. The CDR3 DNA follows: TGTGCCAGCTCTTCATGGACAGGGAGCTCTGGAAACACCATATATTTT.